This T cell receptor beta chain was found in a study of beta chain features in type 1 diabetes. Overall study results and limits: Among all four CD4+ subsets, Type 1 diabetes patients had TCRB CDR3s that were moderately but significantly shorter. It was among patients, rather than healthy donors, that naive, central memory and Treg TCRB repertoires appeared more similar. Sequencing used cDNA, and cells with high TCR expression could therefore be over-represented.

This CDR3 is 14 amino acids long. V was pared by 3 bases and J by 7 bases, with 15 bases between. The V gene's germline CDR1 is LNHNV and CDR2 YYDKDF (reference sequence). Since all of the isolated RNA was reverse transcribed, expressed TCRB transcripts were what got sequenced. Some clones are missing from TCRdb's copy, which holds only in-frame ones; the method was immunoSEQ multiplex PCR. In the table there are about 150,000 clones, approximately 8.1% of which are singletons. Concerning this clone itself: The antigen remains unidentified.

The sample consisted of central memory CD4+ T cells from blood. This chain connects TRBV15 to TRBJ1-2, with a tentative D call TRBD1 (6 bases). The source is a young man with type 1 diabetes. The chain's CDR3 is CATSSNQGIGGYTF. The CDR3 nucleotides read TGTGCCACCAGCAGTAATCAGGGGATAGGTGGCTACACCTTC.